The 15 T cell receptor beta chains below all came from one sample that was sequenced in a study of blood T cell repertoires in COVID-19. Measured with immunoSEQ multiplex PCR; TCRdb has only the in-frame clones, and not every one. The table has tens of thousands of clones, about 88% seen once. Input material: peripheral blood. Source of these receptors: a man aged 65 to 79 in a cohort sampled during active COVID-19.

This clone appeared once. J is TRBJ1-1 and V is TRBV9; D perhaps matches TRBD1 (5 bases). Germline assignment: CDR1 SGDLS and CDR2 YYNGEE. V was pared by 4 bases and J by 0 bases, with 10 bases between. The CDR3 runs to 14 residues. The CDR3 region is CASSSGGLNTEAFF. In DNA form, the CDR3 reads TGTGCCAGCAGCTCGGGGGGTCTGAACACTGAAGCTTTCTTT.

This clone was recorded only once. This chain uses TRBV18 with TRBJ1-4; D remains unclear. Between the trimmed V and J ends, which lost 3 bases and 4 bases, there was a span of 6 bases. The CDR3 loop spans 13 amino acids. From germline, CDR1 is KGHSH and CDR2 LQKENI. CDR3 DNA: TGTGCCAGCTCACCGGGCCTTAATGAAAAACTGTTTTTT. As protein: CASSPGLNEKLFF.

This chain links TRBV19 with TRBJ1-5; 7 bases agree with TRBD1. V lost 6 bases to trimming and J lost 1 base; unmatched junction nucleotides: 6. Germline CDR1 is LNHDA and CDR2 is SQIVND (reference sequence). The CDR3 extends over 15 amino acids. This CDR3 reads CASRVDRASNQPQHF. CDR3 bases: TGTGCCAGTAGGGTAGACAGGGCCAGCAATCAGCCCCAGCATTTT.

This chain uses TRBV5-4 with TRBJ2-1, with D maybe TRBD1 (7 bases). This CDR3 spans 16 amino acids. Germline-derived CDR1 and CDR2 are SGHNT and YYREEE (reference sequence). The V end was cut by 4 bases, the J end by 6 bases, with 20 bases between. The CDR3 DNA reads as TGTGCCAGCAGCCCTGGGGGGACAGCCGGAACCAATGAGCAGTTCTTC. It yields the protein CASSPGGTAGTNEQFF. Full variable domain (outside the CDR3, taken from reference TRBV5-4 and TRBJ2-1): ETGVTQSPTHLIKTRGQQVTLRCSSQSGHNTVSWYQQALGQGPQFIFQYYREEENGRGNFPPRFSGLQFPNYSSELNVNALELDDSALYLCASSPGGTAGTNEQFFGPGTRLTVL.

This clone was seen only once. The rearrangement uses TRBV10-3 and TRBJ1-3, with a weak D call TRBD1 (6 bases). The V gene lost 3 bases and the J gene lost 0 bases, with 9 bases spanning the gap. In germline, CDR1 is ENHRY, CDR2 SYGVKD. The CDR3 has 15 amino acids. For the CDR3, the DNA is TGTGCCATCAGTGATCCAGGGGCCTCTGGAAACACCATATATTTT. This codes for CAISDPGASGNTIYF.

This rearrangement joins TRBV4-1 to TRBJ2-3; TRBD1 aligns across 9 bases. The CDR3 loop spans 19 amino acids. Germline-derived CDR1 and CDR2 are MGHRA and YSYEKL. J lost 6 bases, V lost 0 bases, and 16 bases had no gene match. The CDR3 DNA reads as TGCGCCAGCAGCCAAGATTTTTCTTATGGGACAGGGAGTTTGGATACGCAGTATTTT. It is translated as CASSQDFSYGTGSLDTQYF.

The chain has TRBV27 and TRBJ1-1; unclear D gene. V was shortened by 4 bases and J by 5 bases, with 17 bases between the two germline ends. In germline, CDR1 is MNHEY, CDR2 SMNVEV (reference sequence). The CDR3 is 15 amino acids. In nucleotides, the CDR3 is TGTGCCAGCAGTTCCGACCTTCGGAGGGTGACTGAAGCTTTCTTT. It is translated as CASSSDLRRVTEAFF.

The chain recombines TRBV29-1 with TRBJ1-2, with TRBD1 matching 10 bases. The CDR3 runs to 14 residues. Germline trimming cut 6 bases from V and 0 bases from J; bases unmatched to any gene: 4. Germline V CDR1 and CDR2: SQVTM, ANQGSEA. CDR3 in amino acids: CSVVGQGANYGYTF. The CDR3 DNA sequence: TGCAGCGTGGTTGGACAGGGGGCTAACTATGGCTACACCTTC.

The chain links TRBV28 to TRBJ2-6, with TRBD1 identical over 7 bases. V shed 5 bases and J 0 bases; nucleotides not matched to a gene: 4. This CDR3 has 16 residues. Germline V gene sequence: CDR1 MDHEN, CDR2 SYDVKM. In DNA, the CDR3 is TGTGCCAGCAGTCGGGGACAGCACTCTGGGGCCAACGTCCTGACTTTC. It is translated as CASSRGQHSGANVLTF.

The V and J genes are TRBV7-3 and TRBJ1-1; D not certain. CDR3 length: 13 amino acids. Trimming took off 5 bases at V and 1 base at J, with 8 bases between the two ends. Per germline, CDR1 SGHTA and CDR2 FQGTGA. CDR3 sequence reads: CASSSQQNTEAFF. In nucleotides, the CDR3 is TGTGCCAGCAGCAGTCAACAGAACACTGAAGCTTTCTTT.

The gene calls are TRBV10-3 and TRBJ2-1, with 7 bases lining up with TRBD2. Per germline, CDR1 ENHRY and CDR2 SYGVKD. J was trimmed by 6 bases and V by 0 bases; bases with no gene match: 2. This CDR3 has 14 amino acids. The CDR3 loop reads CAISESASGNEQFF. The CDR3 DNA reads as TGTGCCATCAGTGAGTCCGCTAGCGGCAATGAGCAGTTCTTC.

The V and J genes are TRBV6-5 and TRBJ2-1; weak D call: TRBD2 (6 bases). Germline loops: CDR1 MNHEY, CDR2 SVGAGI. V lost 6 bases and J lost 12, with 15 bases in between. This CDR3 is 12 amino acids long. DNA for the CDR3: TGTGCCAGCAGCGAGGGACTTAGGGGGCAGTTCTTC. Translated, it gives CASSEGLRGQFF.

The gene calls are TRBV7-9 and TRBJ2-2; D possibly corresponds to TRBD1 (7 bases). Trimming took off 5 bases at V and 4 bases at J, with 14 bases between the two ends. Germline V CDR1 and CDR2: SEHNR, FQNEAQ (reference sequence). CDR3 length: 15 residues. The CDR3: CASSRGQGGTGELFF. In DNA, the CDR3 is TGTGCCAGCAGCAGAGGGCAGGGGGGCACCGGGGAGCTGTTTTTT.

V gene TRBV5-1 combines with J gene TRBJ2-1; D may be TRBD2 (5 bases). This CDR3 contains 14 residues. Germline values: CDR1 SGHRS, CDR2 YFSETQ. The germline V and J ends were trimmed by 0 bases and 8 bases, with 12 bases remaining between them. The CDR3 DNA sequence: TGCGCCAGCAGCTTGGAAATGAGGGCGTATGAGCAGTTCTTC. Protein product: CASSLEMRAYEQFF. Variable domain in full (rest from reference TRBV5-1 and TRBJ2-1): KAGVTQTPRYLIKTRGQQVTLSCSPISGHRSVSWYQQTPGQGLQFLFEYFSETQRNKGNFPGRFSGRQFSNSRSEMNVSTLELGDSALYLCASSLEMRAYEQFFGPGTRLTVL.

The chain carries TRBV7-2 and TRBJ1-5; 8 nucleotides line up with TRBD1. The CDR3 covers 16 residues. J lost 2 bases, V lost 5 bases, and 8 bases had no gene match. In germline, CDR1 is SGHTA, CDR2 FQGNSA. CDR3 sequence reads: CASSRQGTNGNQPQHF. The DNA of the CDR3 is TGTGCCAGCAGCAGACAGGGGACTAATGGCAATCAGCCCCAGCATTTT.